This is a list of T cell receptor beta chains from one sample in a study of cytomegalovirus exposure and HLA in healthy donors. The protocol was immunoSEQ multiplex PCR, while the TCRdb copy is restricted to in-frame clones and leaves out a portion. The sample records some 350,000 clones, roughly 90% being singletons. Sequenced input: PBMCs. These receptor sequences come from a woman between 25 and 40 years old in good health and CMV-seropositive. CDR3s include the opening cysteine and the closing phenylalanine or tryptophan. D genes are given only for firm matches. Clone size is given for some rows only: seen once, a few or many times, or a class if the clone is expanded.

d_gene: TRBD2; abundance: once; v_gene: TRBV5-1; j_gene: TRBJ2-3; CDR3nt: TGCGCCAGCAGCCCCCGGGAGGGAAGGGGTACAGATACGCAGTATTTT; CDR3aa: CASSPREGRGTDTQYF
d_gene: NA; abundance: NA; v_gene: TRBV25-1; j_gene: TRBJ1-4; CDR3nt: TGTGCCAGCAGGGGAGCGGAGACAACTAATGAAAAACTGTTTTTT; CDR3aa: CASRGAETTNEKLFF
d_gene: TRBD2; abundance: NA; v_gene: TRBV27; j_gene: TRBJ2-2; CDR3nt: TGTGCCAGCAGTTTCTGGCGGGGGGAGGTCGGGGAGCTGTTTTTT; CDR3aa: CASSFWRGEVGELFF
d_gene: NA; abundance: NA; v_gene: TRBV28; j_gene: TRBJ2-1; CDR3nt: TGTGCCAGCATTGGGGCGGGTGTTGAGCAGTTCTTC; CDR3aa: CASIGAGVEQFF
d_gene: TRBD2; abundance: NA; v_gene: TRBV9; j_gene: TRBJ2-7; CDR3nt: TGTGCCAGCAGCGTAGCTGGCGGGGGGATCTACGAGCAGTACTTC; CDR3aa: CASSVAGGGIYEQYF
d_gene: NA; abundance: NA; v_gene: TRBV2; j_gene: TRBJ2-5; CDR3nt: TGTGCCAGCAGTGACCGATCTACAGAGACCCAGTACTTC; CDR3aa: CASSDRSTETQYF
d_gene: TRBD2; abundance: few; v_gene: TRBV9; j_gene: TRBJ2-2; CDR3nt: TGTGCCAGCAGCTCAGGGACTAGCGGGTTGGCCGGGGAGCTGTTTTTT; CDR3aa: CASSSGTSGLAGELFF
d_gene: NA; abundance: NA; v_gene: TRBV28; j_gene: TRBJ1-1; CDR3nt: TGTGCCAGCAGTACGGGACAGAACACTGAAGCTTTCTTT; CDR3aa: CASSTGQNTEAFF
d_gene: NA; abundance: NA; v_gene: TRBV6-6; j_gene: TRBJ2-7; CDR3nt: TGTGCCAGCAGCGATCAGGGGTACGAGCAGTACTTC; CDR3aa: CASSDQGYEQYF
d_gene: NA; abundance: NA; v_gene: TRBV30; j_gene: TRBJ2-1; CDR3nt: TGTGCCTGGAGTGTGGTGGGTGAGCAGTTCTTC; CDR3aa: CAWSVVGEQFF
d_gene: TRBD2; abundance: NA; v_gene: TRBV7-2; j_gene: TRBJ2-1; CDR3nt: TGTGCCAGCCTAAGGCTAGCGGGAAATGAGCAGTTCTTC; CDR3aa: CASLRLAGNEQFF
d_gene: NA; abundance: NA; v_gene: TRBV5-1; j_gene: TRBJ1-3; CDR3nt: TGCGCCAGCAGCTTGGATGCCCGCAGCTCTGGAAACACCATATATTTT; CDR3aa: CASSLDARSSGNTIYF
d_gene: NA; abundance: once; v_gene: TRBV7-2; j_gene: TRBJ2-7; CDR3nt: TGTGCCAGCAGCTTATTGCAGGGATCTTACGAGCAGTACTTC; CDR3aa: CASSLLQGSYEQYF
d_gene: TRBD1; abundance: NA; v_gene: TRBV6-6; j_gene: TRBJ1-4; CDR3nt: TGTGCCAGCAGTTCGGGACAGGGCGTAACTAATGAAAAACTGTTTTTT; CDR3aa: CASSSGQGVTNEKLFF
d_gene: NA; abundance: NA; v_gene: TRBV6-5; j_gene: TRBJ2-7; CDR3nt: TGTGCCAGCAGTGCCGCCGGTGAGCAGTACTTC; CDR3aa: CASSAAGEQYF
d_gene: TRBD2; abundance: NA; v_gene: TRBV10-3; j_gene: TRBJ2-3; CDR3nt: TGTGCCATCAGTGATGTGGTCGCGGGAGGTCCCCAGGATACGCAGTATTTT; CDR3aa: CAISDVVAGGPQDTQYF
d_gene: NA; abundance: NA; v_gene: TRBV2; j_gene: TRBJ2-7; CDR3nt: TGTGCCAGCAACGGTCGTAACGGAGGGACGGGCGTGAGGGAGCAGTACTTC; CDR3aa: CASNGRNGGTGVREQYF